The 24 T cell receptor beta chains below were found in one sample sequenced in a study of radiotherapy plus CTLA-4 blockade in lung cancer. Generated by immunoSEQ multiplex PCR, the TCRdb table keeps only in-frame clones and is missing some. The data show 100,000 to 150,000 clones, around 89% seen once. The source material was peripheral blood, sampled from a patient treated with radiotherapy plus ipilimumab. The source of these receptors is a human donor with non-small cell lung cancer that progressed on radiotherapy plus ipilimumab.

The gene calls are TRBV9 and TRBJ2-2; TRBD2 might be the D (5 bases). CDR3 size: 13 residues. Trimming removed 0 bases from V and 7 bases from J, with 7 bases in between. Germline-derived CDR1 and CDR2 are SGDLS and YYNGEE. CDR3 sequence reads: CASSVASIGELFF. CDR3 nucleotide sequence: TGTGCCAGCAGCGTAGCTAGCATCGGGGAGCTGTTTTTT.

J is TRBJ2-3 and V is TRBV5-4; 8 bases match TRBD2. The CDR3 totals 16 residues. V trimming: 4 bases; J trimming: 1 base; junction bases outside the gene matches: 8. Germline CDR1 and CDR2: SGHNT and YYREEE (reference sequence). The CDR3 loop reads CASSPLTSAGTDTQYF. Here the CDR3 DNA reads TGTGCCAGCAGCCCACTGACTAGCGCAGGCACAGATACGCAGTATTTT.

The chain has TRBV18 and TRBJ1-2; 7 nucleotides agree with TRBD1. This CDR3 region has 14 residues. Per germline, CDR1 KGHSH and CDR2 LQKENI. V lost 3 bases to trimming and J lost 4 bases; unmatched junction nucleotides: 5. The CDR3 DNA sequence: TGTGCCAGCTCACCGACAGGGAATCTCTATGGCTACACCTTC. Translated: CASSPTGNLYGYTF.

V usage is TRBV6-1 and J usage is TRBJ1-2; D is unresolved. Trimming left V 2 bases short and J 3 bases short, with 13 bases between. The CDR3 has 15 amino acids. Germline-derived CDR1 and CDR2 are MNHNS and SASEGT. CDR3 protein: CASSERPTSYYGYTF. The CDR3 DNA reads as TGTGCCAGCAGTGAACGTCCTACCTCATACTATGGCTACACCTTC.

The rearrangement joins TRBV7-6 to TRBJ2-5; the D is unclear. There are 13 residues in the CDR3. Between the trimmed V and J ends, which lost 4 bases and 1 base, there was a span of 7 bases. Germline CDR1 SGHVS, CDR2 FNYEAQ. In nucleotides, the CDR3 is TGTGCCAGCAGCTCCGGACGCCAAGAGACCCAGTACTTC. This encodes CASSSGRQETQYF.

This clone is a singleton in its sample. The chain combines TRBV2 with TRBJ2-7, with 9 bases that match TRBD2. This CDR3 spans 15 amino acids. CDR1 is SNHLY and CDR2 is FYNNEI in the germline V gene. The trim removed 7 bases at V and 2 bases at J, leaving 9 bases unmatched. Written as DNA, the CDR3 is TGTGCCAGCACCTTTAGCGGGAGTGGCGCCTACGAGCAGTACTTC. This translates into CASTFSGSGAYEQYF.

This rearrangement joins TRBV19 to TRBJ2-6, with D uncertain. Germline CDR1 reads LNHDA; CDR2 reads SQIVND (reference sequence). V lost 0 bases and J lost 1, with 16 bases in between. CDR3 size: 19 residues. CDR3 amino acids: CASSIDLETQYSGANVLTF. The CDR3 nucleotides are TGTGCCAGTAGTATAGATCTCGAGACCCAATATTCTGGGGCCAACGTCCTGACTTTC.

This chain links TRBV9 with TRBJ1-1; TRBD1 agrees at 9 bases. Germline CDR1 SGDLS, CDR2 YYNGEE. V gave up 0 bases and J gave up 4 bases; unmatched junction bases: 10. The CDR3 totals 17 residues. CDR3 amino acids: CASSVGGTGLGGTEAFF. CDR3 in DNA: TGTGCCAGCAGCGTAGGTGGGACAGGGCTTGGGGGCACTGAAGCTTTCTTT.

The chain carries TRBV5-4 and TRBJ2-2, with TRBD1 matching 10 bases. The CDR3 consists of 15 residues. CDR1 and CDR2 (germline): SGHNT, YYREEE (reference sequence). J gave up 6 bases and V 4 bases, and 6 bases lay outside the gene matches. The CDR3 region has the DNA TGTGCCAGCAGCCCGCCGACAGGGGGCTCCGGGGAGCTGTTTTTT. Encoded protein: CASSPPTGGSGELFF.

V and J are TRBV19 and TRBJ1-2; unclear D gene. Trimming stripped 6 bases from V and 5 bases from J, with 13 bases between. The CDR3 totals 13 residues. The germline CDR1 and CDR2 sequences are LNHDA and SQIVND (reference sequence). CDR3 residues: CASSSWSGYGYTF. CDR3 DNA sequence: TGTGCCAGTAGCAGTTGGTCGGGGTATGGCTACACCTTC.

DNA of the CDR3: TGTGCCAGCAGCTTAGAATCGCTTGGGACTCTGGGCACCGGGGAGCTGTTTTTT. It translates to CASSLESLGTLGTGELFF. This sequence joins TRBV7-9 and TRBJ2-2, with TRBD2 as a possible D gene (6 bases). The CDR3 is 18 amino acids. Germline V lookup: CDR1 SEHNR, CDR2 FQNEAQ (reference sequence). The ends were cut back, 1 base at V and 4 bases at J, with 19 bases in the middle.

The chain uses TRBV2 and TRBJ1-1; the D is unclear. Deletions cut 6 bases from V and 4 bases from J, with 12 bases between. CDR1 is SNHLY, CDR2 FYNNEI, per germline. The CDR3 covers 13 residues. CDR3 in DNA: TGTGCCAGCAGCTTTGGGATTGGCACTGAAGCTTTCTTT. It specifies CASSFGIGTEAFF.

This clone was seen only once. The chain combines TRBV7-2 with TRBJ2-3; no firm D call. The V end was cut by 4 bases, the J end by 0 bases, with 11 bases between. This CDR3 comprises 15 residues. Germline CDR1 is SGHTA and CDR2 is FQGNSA. The CDR3 loop reads CASSSRGVSTDTQYF. The CDR3 bases are TGTGCCAGCAGCTCCCGTGGGGTTAGCACAGATACGCAGTATTTT. The whole variable domain, remainder taken from reference TRBV7-2 and TRBJ2-3, is GAGVSQSPSNKVTEKGKDVELRCDPISGHTALYWYRQSLGQGLEFLIYFQGNSAPDKSGLPSDRFSAERTGGSVSTLTIQRTQQEDSAVYLCASSSRGVSTDTQYFGPGTRLTVL.

This sequence joins TRBV6-6 and TRBJ2-5; D call uncertain. V lost 1 base and J lost 5, with 5 bases in between. The CDR3 contains 12 residues. Germline V gene data show CDR1 as MNHNY and CDR2 as SVGAGI (reference sequence). CDR3 DNA sequence: TGTGCCAGCAGTTACTTCCTCGAGACCCAGTACTTC. It translates to CASSYFLETQYF.

The chain joins TRBV5-1 to TRBJ1-1; D uncertain. V was cut by 2 bases and J by 7 bases, with 12 bases left in between. The germline CDR1 and CDR2 sequences are SGHRS and YFSETQ. The length of the CDR3 is 13 residues. The DNA of the CDR3 is TGCGCCAGCAGCTTCCCCTATCGAGGTGAAGCTTTCTTT. This codes for CASSFPYRGEAFF.

The genes are TRBV6-5 and TRBJ2-7, with 12 bases aligning to TRBD2. The trim removed 5 bases at V and 3 bases at J, leaving 2 bases unmatched. The CDR3 runs to 14 residues. Germline V gene sequence: CDR1 MNHEY, CDR2 SVGAGI. The CDR3 DNA sequence: TGTGCCAGCAGTAGGACTAGCGGGATCTACGAGCAGTACTTC. It specifies CASSRTSGIYEQYF.

This clone has a handful of counts. The genes are TRBV13 and TRBJ2-7; the D gene is possibly TRBD1 (5 bases). With 5 bases removed from V and 5 bases from J, the gap between germline ends came to 16 bases. This CDR3 is 14 amino acids long. CDR1 and CDR2 (germline): PRHDT, FYEKMQ (reference sequence). The CDR3 is CASSRYPLGDEQYF. The CDR3 coding sequence is TGTGCCAGCAGCCGGTACCCTCTAGGGGACGAGCAGTACTTC.

The J gene is TRBJ2-3, the V gene TRBV7-3; 11 bases are a match to TRBD2. The CDR3 has 16 amino acids. CDR1 is SGHTA and CDR2 is FQGTGA in the germline V gene. J was trimmed by 6 bases and V by 4 bases; bases with no gene match: 9. The CDR3 protein is CASSSLAGAPSDTQYF. CDR3 sequence (DNA): TGTGCCAGCAGCTCACTAGCGGGGGCCCCGTCGGATACGCAGTATTTT.

This clone appeared a few times. This chain links TRBV6-5 with TRBJ2-4; the match to TRBD2 covers 15 bases. Germline V gene sequence: CDR1 MNHEY, CDR2 SVGAGI. The CDR3 has 15 amino acids. J was trimmed by 6 bases and V by 6 bases; bases with no gene match: 3. In DNA, the CDR3 is TGTGCCAGCAGGGGACTAGCGGGAGGATTAAACATTCAGTACTTC. Translation gives CASRGLAGGLNIQYF.

The genes are TRBV2 and TRBJ2-1, with a tentative D call TRBD1 (5 bases). From germline, CDR1 is SNHLY and CDR2 FYNNEI. V was cut by 8 bases and J by 10 bases, with 18 bases left in between. The CDR3 length is 13 residues. Here the CDR3 reads CASAPRDRQEQFF. The CDR3 DNA is TGTGCCAGCGCCCCCAGGGATAGACAGGAGCAGTTCTTC.

This chain links TRBV19 with TRBJ2-7; 8 positions match TRBD1. The CDR3 is made up of 13 amino acids. With 6 bases clipped from V and 5 bases from J, the junction kept 6 bases outside the gene matches. CDR1 and CDR2 from the germline V gene are LNHDA and SQIVND (reference sequence). The CDR3 spells CASRGDRGNEQYF. The CDR3 region has the DNA TGTGCCAGTAGAGGAGACAGGGGAAACGAGCAGTACTTC.

This clone was seen just once. The J gene is TRBJ1-4, the V gene TRBV7-8; a weak D match, TRBD1 (6 bases). CDR3 size: 15 residues. Germline-derived CDR1 and CDR2 are SGHVS and FQNEAQ. The germline V and J ends were trimmed by 6 bases and 7 bases, with 18 bases remaining between them. The CDR3: CASSPVRDKSEKLFF. CDR3 nucleotides: TGTGCCAGCAGTCCCGTCCGGGACAAGAGTGAAAAACTGTTTTTT.

This sequence joins TRBV6-6 and TRBJ1-4; maybe TRBD1 (6 bases). Trimming shortened V by 0 bases and J by 8 bases, and 13 bases separated the two germline ends. The CDR3 length is 15 residues. Germline V CDR1 and CDR2: MNHNY, SVGAGI (reference sequence). The CDR3 nucleotides read TGTGCCAGCAGTTACTCCCCGGGGGCAGGGGAAAAACTGTTTTTT. It encodes CASSYSPGAGEKLFF.

The genes are TRBV6-5 and TRBJ1-2; the D is unclear. The CDR3 is made up of 13 amino acids. The germline gives CDR1 MNHEY, CDR2 SVGAGI. The V and J ends lost 5 bases and 6 bases respectively, with 13 bases between them. The CDR3 protein is CASSEAFGDGYTF. CDR3 nucleotide sequence: TGTGCCAGCAGTGAAGCCTTTGGTGATGGCTACACCTTC.